The 6 T cell receptor beta chains in this list originate from one sample, sequenced in a study of blood T cell repertoires in COVID-19. Clones were sequenced by immunoSEQ multiplex PCR, and TCRdb holds only the in-frame ones, with some missing. This table has 150,000 to 200,000 clones, about 89% appearing once. Sample: PBMCs or T cells enriched from blood (not recorded which). These receptors originate from a woman younger than 30 who had recovered from COVID-19.

This clone was seen more than once but under ten times. J is TRBJ1-1 and V is TRBV10-3; TRBD1 might be the D (5 bases). Trimming pared 1 base from V and 2 bases from J, leaving 8 bases between. CDR1 and CDR2 (germline): ENHRY, SYGVKD. This CDR3 comprises 14 residues. CDR3 nucleotide sequence: TGTGCCATCAGTGAGTTTAGGGGAAACACTGAAGCTTTCTTT. This codes for CAISEFRGNTEAFF.

The chain uses TRBV14 and TRBJ2-3, with a possible D match to TRBD1 (6 bases). V lost 5 bases and J lost 4, with 19 bases in between. CDR1 is SGHDN, CDR2 FVKESK, per germline. The CDR3 runs to 16 residues. The CDR3 protein is CASSLRGRGFSDTQYF. The CDR3 nucleotides are TGTGCCAGCAGCTTGCGCGGCAGGGGCTTCTCAGATACGCAGTATTTT.

The chain has TRBV6-5 and TRBJ1-6; D perhaps matches TRBD1 (5 bases). Trimming pared 6 bases from V and 3 bases from J, leaving 9 bases between. This CDR3 comprises 14 residues. Germline values: CDR1 MNHEY, CDR2 SVGAGI. The CDR3 here is CASREGYYNSPLHF. The CDR3 nucleotides are TGTGCCAGCAGGGAGGGGTACTATAATTCACCCCTCCACTTT.

The chain is built from TRBV6-2 or TRBV6-3 and TRBJ1-1, with a weak D call TRBD1 (5 bases). The CDR3 contains 13 residues. The germline V gene encodes CDR1 MNHEY and CDR2 SVGEGT. Trimming took off 5 bases at V and 7 bases at J, with 14 bases between the two ends. The CDR3 DNA sequence: TGTGCCAGCAGTCCCCAAACCGGGGGTGAAGCTTTCTTT. This encodes CASSPQTGGEAFF.

This chain uses TRBV6-5 with TRBJ1-5; TRBD1 matches at 9 bases. This CDR3 spans 14 amino acids. After removal of 6 bases from V and 5 bases from J, the junction contained 5 bases not matched to a gene. Germline V gene data show CDR1 as MNHEY and CDR2 as SVGAGI. The CDR3 DNA is TGTGCCAGCAGAGGGGGGACAGGGTATCAGCCCCAGCATTTT. Its protein is CASRGGTGYQPQHF.

The chain recombines TRBV5-8 with TRBJ2-7, with D unclear. The CDR3 sequence is 13 residues long. V was clipped by 2 bases and J by 0 bases, with 6 bases between them. Germline CDR1 and CDR2: SGHTS and YDEGEE. The CDR3 region has the DNA TGTGCCAGCAGCTTTCGTAGCTCCTACGAGCAGTACTTC. Protein product: CASSFRSSYEQYF.